This T cell receptor (beta chain) was captured by sequencing in a study of cytomegalovirus exposure and HLA in healthy donors. The study, taken as a whole, reports: When analyzed later, the rates of TCR association showed variation by HLA locus, with DRB1 the most and HLA-C the fewest. The authors enumerated over 150 TCR beta chains as linked to cytomegalovirus. Under in vitro conditions, three CMV-associated chains were confirmed as specific for CMV antigens. TCR beta V- and J-gene trimming, according to a later analysis, was linked to a missense DCLRE1C variant.

To note about this clone: Its target is not known.

The CDR3 runs 18 residues. Trimming removed 1 base from V and 4 bases from J, with 17 bases in between. Germline V gene sequence: CDR1 MNHNS, CDR2 SASEGT. 60 Vbeta and 13 Jbeta primers were used in PCR. Here immunoSEQ multiplex PCR was the method, and the copy in TCRdb shows in-frame clones only, minus some. Its table lists 95,000 to 150,000 clones. The chain recombines TRBV6-1 with TRBJ1-6, with D tentatively TRBD1 (5 bases). This receptor was identified in a man aged 18 to 29 in good health and CMV-seronegative. The sequenced sample consisted of PBMCs. The CDR3 DNA reads TGTGCCAGCAGTGAAGTGTTTGTCGGGGGGAGTTATAATTCACCCCTCCACTTT. Its protein is CASSEVFVGGSYNSPLHF.